This TCR beta chain was profiled in a study of blood T cell repertoires in COVID-19. At the level of the study: Sources were T cells, B-cell-depleted T cells, or PBMCs; the material itself was cDNA or gDNA.

Those enrolled, adults aged roughly 18 to 100 years, came from 24 US areas. Clinical histories supplied by participants themselves formed the basis of cohort assignment. Libraries were prepared by immunoSEQ multiplex PCR; TCRdb keeps only in-frame clonotypes and omits some of them. The sample includes approximately 390,000 clones, around nine tenths of them seen just once. The CDR3 is 16 amino acids. Germline CDR1 LNHDA, CDR2 SQIVND (reference sequence). With 4 bases removed from V and 0 bases from J, the gap between germline ends came to 10 bases. Specimen: PBMCs or T cells enriched from blood (not recorded which). The clonotype comes from a woman aged 45-59 years who had recovered from COVID-19. The J gene is TRBJ2-6, the V gene TRBV19; TRBD1 might be the D (5 bases). Written as DNA, the CDR3 is TGTGCCAGTAGTAGGGGCCTCTTCTCTGGGGCCAACGTCCTGACTTTC. This sequence encodes CASSRGLFSGANVLTF.